These T cell receptor beta chains were read from a single sample in a study of STAT5B mutations in CD4+ large granular lymphocyte leukemia. Here immunoSEQ multiplex PCR was the method, and the copy in TCRdb shows in-frame clones only, minus some. Here the sample spans tens of thousands of clones, just under 75% being singletons. Source material: CD4+ T cells from blood buffy coats. These receptors came from a human donor in good health. CDR3s include the opening cysteine and the closing phenylalanine or tryptophan. D genes are given only for firm matches. Some rows have no size entry. The others give once, few or many, or a class for an expanded clone.

abundance: NA
v_gene: TRBV7-9
d_gene: TRBD2
j_gene: TRBJ2-3
CDR3nt: TGTGCCAGCAGCTTAGGGACTAGCGGAAGCACAGATACGCAGTATTTT
CDR3aa: CASSLGTSGSTDTQYF

abundance: NA
v_gene: TRBV30
d_gene: NA
j_gene: TRBJ2-5
CDR3nt: TGTGCCTGGAGTACCGGGCCCCAGGGCGAGACCCAGTACTTC
CDR3aa: CAWSTGPQGETQYF

abundance: NA
v_gene: TRBV6-5
d_gene: TRBD1
j_gene: TRBJ2-3
CDR3nt: TGTGCCAGCAGTTACTCTGGACAGGGAAGGGGTACGCAGTATTTT
CDR3aa: CASSYSGQGRGTQYF

abundance: NA
v_gene: TRBV5-1
d_gene: NA
j_gene: TRBJ2-1
CDR3nt: TGCGCCAGCAGCTTGTACGGGAGTGGTAGTGGGAATGAGCAGTTCTTC
CDR3aa: CASSLYGSGSGNEQFF

abundance: NA
v_gene: TRBV5-1
d_gene: NA
j_gene: TRBJ2-3
CDR3nt: TGCGCCAGCAGCCCTGGGAGCACAGATACGCAGTATTTT
CDR3aa: CASSPGSTDTQYF

abundance: once
v_gene: TRBV7-9
d_gene: TRBD2
j_gene: TRBJ2-7
CDR3nt: TGTGCCAGCAGCCTACCGACTAGCGGGCCCTCCTACGAGCAGTACTTC
CDR3aa: CASSLPTSGPSYEQYF

abundance: NA
v_gene: TRBV11-3
d_gene: NA
j_gene: TRBJ2-5
CDR3nt: TGTGCCAGCAGCCATGGTGAGACCCAGTACTTC
CDR3aa: CASSHGETQYF

abundance: few
v_gene: TRBV5-6
d_gene: NA
j_gene: TRBJ2-7
CDR3nt: TGTGCCAGCACCGCCCAGGGGCGCGGGCAGTACTTC
CDR3aa: CASTAQGRGQYF

abundance: NA
v_gene: TRBV11-2
d_gene: NA
j_gene: TRBJ2-1
CDR3nt: TGTGCCAGCAGCCAAGACTCGAGCAATGAGCAGTTCTTC
CDR3aa: CASSQDSSNEQFF

abundance: NA
v_gene: TRBV5-4
d_gene: NA
j_gene: TRBJ1-1
CDR3nt: TGTGCCAGCAGCTTTTCGACGGTGAACACTGAAGCTTTCTTT
CDR3aa: CASSFSTVNTEAFF

abundance: few
v_gene: TRBV6-5
d_gene: NA
j_gene: TRBJ1-1
CDR3nt: TGTGCCAGCAGAGACCGGGACGGGAACACTGAAGCTTTCTTT
CDR3aa: CASRDRDGNTEAFF

abundance: NA
v_gene: TRBV27
d_gene: NA
j_gene: TRBJ2-3
CDR3nt: TGTGCCAGCACAAACAGGGTATCTTCTGCATCTAGCACAGATACGCAGTATTTT
CDR3aa: CASTNRVSSASSTDTQYF

abundance: NA
v_gene: TRBV6-5
d_gene: NA
j_gene: TRBJ2-1
CDR3nt: TGTGCCAGCAGTTACATGGGGGAGCAGTTCTTC
CDR3aa: CASSYMGEQFF

abundance: NA
v_gene: TRBV5-6
d_gene: TRBD1
j_gene: TRBJ2-1
CDR3nt: TGTGCCAGCAGCTGGACAGGTATTGAGCAGTTCTTC
CDR3aa: CASSWTGIEQFF

abundance: few
v_gene: TRBV4-1
d_gene: NA
j_gene: TRBJ1-1
CDR3nt: TGCGCCAGCAGCCAACAACACAGAATGAGGCGCTTATCCACTGAAGCTTTCTTT
CDR3aa: CASSQQHRMRRLSTEAFF

abundance: NA
v_gene: TRBV12-5
d_gene: TRBD1
j_gene: TRBJ1-2
CDR3nt: TGTGCTAGTGGCTGGATGACAGGGGTGAATGGCTACACCTTC
CDR3aa: CASGWMTGVNGYTF

abundance: NA
v_gene: TRBV30
d_gene: TRBD2
j_gene: TRBJ2-1
CDR3nt: TGTGCCTGGAGCGCGACACCCGGGACTAGCAGGAACATTGATCTTGGTGAGCAGTTCTTC
CDR3aa: CAWSATPGTSRNIDLGEQFF

abundance: NA
v_gene: TRBV5-1
d_gene: TRBD2
j_gene: TRBJ2-1
CDR3nt: TGCGCCAGCTGCAGAACTAGCGGGAGCTACAATGAGCAGTTCTTC
CDR3aa: CASCRTSGSYNEQFF

abundance: NA
v_gene: TRBV19
d_gene: TRBD2
j_gene: TRBJ2-7
CDR3nt: TGTGCCAGTAGTATAAGAGGGCTAGCGGGAGCTGACGAGCAGTACTTC
CDR3aa: CASSIRGLAGADEQYF

abundance: NA
v_gene: TRBV10-2
d_gene: NA
j_gene: TRBJ2-1
CDR3nt: TGCGCCAGCAGTGACTTGGGACTTGGTCGGTACAATGAGCAGTTCTTC
CDR3aa: CASSDLGLGRYNEQFF

abundance: NA
v_gene: TRBV7-9
d_gene: TRBD1
j_gene: TRBJ2-5
CDR3nt: TGTGCCAGCAGCTTAGGAAATAATATCCCGGGACAGTCGGGATACTTC
CDR3aa: CASSLGNNIPGQSGYF

abundance: NA
v_gene: TRBV30
d_gene: NA
j_gene: TRBJ1-3
CDR3nt: TGTGCCTGTTATACCTCTGGAAACACCATATATTTT
CDR3aa: CACYTSGNTIYF